This T cell receptor beta chain was found in a study of T cell responses to AZD1222 COVID-19 vaccine. Study outcomes and limitations: Researchers report vaccine-associated CD4 TCRs spanning spike, with dominance at 160-218 and 743-854.

CDR1 is SGDLS and CDR2 is YYNGEE in the germline V gene. The CDR3 runs 12 residues. V shed 4 bases and J shed 4 bases, with 8 bases lying between them. Sequenced by immunoSEQ multiplex PCR; TCRdb stores in-frame clones only, minus some. The repertoire holds approximately 140,000 clones, about 93% seen once, with 1.9% in the top ten. The table lists this clone with a count of one. Its antigen remains unknown. This sequence was found in an adult in good health. This sequence joins TRBV9 and TRBJ1-1; no clear D. Material: peripheral blood, obtained on day 0 of AZD1222 vaccination. The CDR3 here is CASSPPSTEAFF. As DNA, the CDR3 is TGTGCCAGCAGCCCCCCGAGCACTGAAGCTTTCTTT.